The 4 T cell receptor beta chains below come from one sample, sequenced in a study of Ad26.COV2.S vaccination and SARS-CoV-2 variants. The protocol was immunoSEQ multiplex PCR, while the TCRdb copy is restricted to in-frame clones and leaves out a portion. The sample has about 350,000 clones; roughly nine tenths are singletons. Material: peripheral blood, obtained after recovery from COVID-19. The receptors were gathered from a human donor who had recovered from COVID-19.

CDR3 amino acids: CATRTLSTDTQYF. The CDR3 nucleotides read TGTGCCACCAGGACCCTAAGCACAGATACGCAGTATTTT. This rearrangement joins TRBV24-1 to TRBJ2-3; D remains unclear. The V gene lost 7 bases and the J gene lost 0 bases, with 7 bases spanning the gap. The CDR3 loop spans 13 amino acids. CDR1 is KGHDR and CDR2 is SFDVKD in the germline V gene.

J is TRBJ2-1 and V is TRBV5-1, with 10 bases lining up with TRBD1. The germline V gene has CDR1 SGHRS and CDR2 YFSETQ. Germline trimming cut 3 bases from V and 7 bases from J; bases unmatched to any gene: 10. This CDR3 is 16 amino acids long. CDR3 protein: CASSYGQGESWNEQFF. In DNA form, the CDR3 reads TGCGCCAGCAGCTATGGACAGGGGGAATCTTGGAATGAGCAGTTCTTC.

This CDR3 is CASSAQGWGQGWWGTDTQYF. CDR3 DNA sequence: TGTGCCAGCAGTGCCCAAGGATGGGGACAGGGGTGGTGGGGGACAGATACGCAGTATTTT. The chain links TRBV27 to TRBJ2-3, with TRBD1 matching over 10 bases. CDR1 is MNHEY and CDR2 is SMNVEV in the germline V gene (reference sequence). The V and J ends lost 5 bases and 3 bases, in that order; junction bases with no gene match: 20. The CDR3 runs 20 residues.

V gene TRBV7-2 combines with J gene TRBJ2-3; no clear D. V was clipped by 5 bases and J by 0 bases, with 15 bases between them. Germline lookup yields CDR1 SGHTA and CDR2 FQGNSA. There are 16 residues in the CDR3. CDR3 DNA: TGTGCCAGCAGCCTATGGGGTGGGCCAAGCACAGATACGCAGTATTTT. As protein: CASSLWGGPSTDTQYF.